This passage covers 30 T cell receptor beta chains from one sample sequenced in a study of OX40 agonist ivuxolimab in advanced cancers. The data were produced by immunoSEQ multiplex PCR, yet TCRdb's version contains in-frame clones alone and is incomplete. Seen here are roughly 50,000 clones, around 90% observed once, and the top ten hold 11%. Material: CD4+ or CD8+ T cells sorted from blood, obtained in a trial of the OX40 agonist ivuxolimab. All receptors derive from an adult with an advanced solid tumor such as melanoma, head and neck, liver or kidney cancer.

The rearrangement links TRBV7-8 to TRBJ1-3; a weak D match, TRBD1 (6 bases). Deletions cut 3 bases from V and 5 bases from J, with 8 bases between. This CDR3 spans 13 amino acids. Germline V CDR1 and CDR2: SGHVS, FQNEAQ. The CDR3 DNA follows: TGTGCCAGCAGCTTGGACAGACGAAACACCATATATTTT. It codes for CASSLDRRNTIYF.

J is TRBJ2-6 and V is TRBV21-1; the DNA was not used to check the table's D call, TRBD1. TRBV21-1 is marked as a pseudogene. The CDR3 is made up of 18 amino acids. CDR3 DNA sequence: TGTGCCAGCAGCTCCCCGGACAGGGGGCCACCTGGGGCCAACGTCCTGACTTTC. Protein: CASSSPDRGPPGANVLTF.

The V call is TRBV2, the J call TRBJ2-7; 7 bases align to TRBD1. CDR1 and CDR2 (germline): SNHLY, FYNNEI. The CDR3 loop spans 14 amino acids. J was trimmed by 4 bases and V by 4 bases; bases with no gene match: 7. The CDR3 sequence: CASSGAGGFYEQYV. The CDR3 DNA sequence: TGTGCCAGCAGTGGAGCAGGGGGTTTTTACGAGCAGTACGTC.

CDR3 DNA: TGTGCCAGCAGTTACCTCCTGGCAGGAGCTAACTATGGCTACACCTTC. This codes for CASSYLLAGANYGYTF. This rearrangement joins TRBV28 to TRBJ1-2, with D unresolved. Germline V CDR1 and CDR2: MDHEN, SYDVKM. Trimming took off 4 bases at V and 0 bases at J, with 15 bases between the two ends. CDR3 size: 16 residues.

The chain employs TRBV5-4 and TRBJ2-1; a possible D gene is TRBD2 (6 bases). Trimming left V 4 bases short and J 9 bases short, with 14 bases between. The CDR3 extends over 13 amino acids. Germline V gene lookup returns CDR1 SGHNT and CDR2 YYREEE (reference sequence). The CDR3 DNA follows: TGTGCCAGCAGCCCGCAGAGGGGACTTGAGCAGTTCTTC. It yields the protein CASSPQRGLEQFF.

This clone was observed a single time. The V and J genes are TRBV5-4 and TRBJ2-1, with D unclear. Looked up from germline, CDR1 is SGHNT and CDR2 is YYREEE (reference sequence). The CDR3 sequence is 16 residues long. Deletions cut 6 bases from V and 0 bases from J, with 16 bases between. In nucleotides, the CDR3 is TGTGCCAGCACCCTCGGACCACCTAGCTCCTACAATGAGCAGTTCTTC. Translated, it gives CASTLGPPSSYNEQFF.

The chain combines TRBV2 with TRBJ2-7; TRBD1 aligns across 7 bases. Germline CDR1 reads SNHLY; CDR2 reads FYNNEI. This CDR3 spans 16 amino acids. Trimming removed 6 bases from V and 0 bases from J; junction bases left unmatched: 11. Here the CDR3 reads CASRNPDRYPSYEQYF. DNA for the CDR3: TGTGCCAGCAGAAATCCGGACAGGTACCCCTCCTACGAGCAGTACTTC.

V is TRBV13 and J is TRBJ2-3, with TRBD2 identical over 7 bases. Germline V CDR1 and CDR2: PRHDT, FYEKMQ (reference sequence). With 8 bases clipped from V and 1 base from J, the junction kept 6 bases outside the gene matches. The length of the CDR3 is 14 residues. The CDR3 DNA reads TGTGCCAGCCGGCCTCGGGGGGGCACAGATACGCAGTATTTT. Its protein is CASRPRGGTDTQYF. The full variable domain, rest sourced from reference TRBV13 and TRBJ2-3, is AAGVIQSPRHLIKEKRETATLKCYPIPRHDTVYWYQQGPGQDPQFLISFYEKMQSDKGSIPDRFSAQQFSDYHSELNMSSLELGDSALYFCASRPRGGTDTQYFGPGTRLTVL.

This chain uses TRBV19 with TRBJ2-2; D may correspond to TRBD1 or TRBD2 (6 bases each). The V gene lost 3 bases and the J gene lost 6 bases, with 14 bases spanning the gap. The CDR3 runs 15 residues. The V gene's germline CDR1 is LNHDA and CDR2 SQIVND (reference sequence). CDR3 protein: CASSIMGGAAGELFF. CDR3 sequence (DNA): TGTGCCAGTAGTATTATGGGGGGCGCAGCCGGGGAGCTGTTTTTT.

This chain connects TRBV11-2 to TRBJ2-7, with 7 bases that match TRBD1. CDR3 size: 14 residues. The germline V gene encodes CDR1 SGHAT and CDR2 FQNNGV. The ends lost 4 bases at V and 2 bases at J; junction bases unmatched: 5. The DNA for the CDR3 is TGTGCCAGCAGCTCCTGGGACAGTACCTACGAGCAGTACTTC. This translates into CASSSWDSTYEQYF.

The chain recombines TRBV7-9 with TRBJ2-1, with D perhaps matching TRBD1 or TRBD2 (5 bases each). The germline CDR1 and CDR2 sequences are SEHNR and FQNEAQ (reference sequence). Deletions cut 5 bases from V and 10 bases from J, with 18 bases between. The CDR3 totals 14 residues. CDR3 loop: CASSVSGTPREQFF. DNA for the CDR3: TGTGCCAGCAGCGTGTCCGGGACCCCTAGAGAGCAGTTCTTC.

This chain connects TRBV15 to TRBJ2-2, with 8 bases aligning to TRBD1. Losses at the gene ends were 5 bases for V and 4 bases for J; bases not matched to a gene: 3. From germline, CDR1 is LNHNV and CDR2 YYDKDF (reference sequence). This CDR3 comprises 14 residues. CDR3 residues: CATSVTGGTGELFF. For the CDR3, the DNA is TGTGCCACCAGCGTCACAGGGGGCACCGGGGAGCTGTTTTTT.

This chain joins TRBV29-1 and TRBJ2-7, with 8 bases lining up with TRBD2. Per germline, CDR1 SQVTM and CDR2 ANQGSEA. The CDR3 extends over 15 amino acids. J lost 7 bases, V lost 3 bases, and 14 bases had no gene match. Written as DNA, the CDR3 is TGCAGCGTTGAGATGGTAGCGGGAAGGGTGGGTGAGCAGTACTTC. Translating it yields CSVEMVAGRVGEQYF.

This chain uses TRBV9 with TRBJ2-3; 11 bases match TRBD2. The CDR3 spans 16 residues. Germline V CDR1 and CDR2: SGDLS, YYNGEE. The J segment lost 4 bases and the V segment lost 4 bases, leaving 8 bases of the junction unmatched. The chain's CDR3 is CASSPQLAGVADTQYF. CDR3 DNA sequence: TGTGCCAGCAGCCCCCAACTAGCGGGAGTGGCAGATACGCAGTATTTT.

The rearrangement links TRBV6-4 to TRBJ2-5; D gene uncertain. The CDR3 sequence is 13 residues long. V was cut by 1 base and J by 3 bases, with 6 bases left in between. Germline lookup yields CDR1 MRHNA and CDR2 SNTAGT. The CDR3 DNA reads as TGTGCCAGCAGTGACTGGATCGAAGAGACCCAGTACTTC. It encodes CASSDWIEETQYF.

This clone has only one observation. The chain recombines TRBV6-1 with TRBJ2-2, with 8 bases matching TRBD1. The CDR3 extends over 16 amino acids. Germline trimming cut 2 bases from V and 5 bases from J; bases unmatched to any gene: 7. CDR1 is MNHNS and CDR2 is SASEGT in the germline V gene. CDR3 protein: CASSEPGTGGTGELFF. The CDR3, as DNA: TGTGCCAGCAGTGAACCCGGGACAGGAGGTACCGGGGAGCTGTTTTTT.

This chain joins TRBV29-1 and TRBJ1-2; possibly TRBD1 for D (6 bases). The CDR3 consists of 13 residues. The germline gives CDR1 SQVTM, CDR2 ANQGSEA. The V gene lost 4 bases and the J gene lost 3 bases, with 12 bases spanning the gap. The CDR3 is CSVAPGQYYGYTF. CDR3 nucleotides: TGCAGCGTTGCGCCGGGACAATACTATGGCTACACCTTC.

The chain joins TRBV6-6 to TRBJ2-5, with TRBD1 as a possible D gene (5 bases). V was pared by 7 bases and J by 1 base, with 10 bases between. The CDR3 is made up of 13 amino acids. Germline V gene data show CDR1 as MNHNY and CDR2 as SVGAGI (reference sequence). The CDR3 protein is CASNTGTQETQYF. The DNA for the CDR3 is TGTGCCAGCAATACAGGCACCCAAGAGACCCAGTACTTC.

This chain uses TRBV28 with TRBJ2-7, with D perhaps matching TRBD1 or TRBD2 (5 bases each). The CDR3 loop spans 18 amino acids. Per the germline V gene, CDR1 is MDHEN and CDR2 is SYDVKM. The V gene lost 2 bases and the J gene lost 5 bases, with 25 bases spanning the gap. For the CDR3, the DNA is TGTGCCAGCAGTTTAGACCCACGGGACGTTGGACGTCCGGACGAGCAGTACGTC. This codes for CASSLDPRDVGRPDEQYV.

This clone was seen a few times. The rearrangement uses TRBV9 and TRBJ2-3; tentative D call: TRBD1 (6 bases). Germline CDR1 and CDR2: SGDLS and YYNGEE. CDR3 length: 14 residues. V was clipped by 7 bases and J by 2 bases, with 14 bases between them. The CDR3 loop is CASALDSLTDTQYF. The CDR3 DNA reads TGTGCCAGCGCCCTGGACAGCCTCACAGATACGCAGTATTTT.

This sequence joins TRBV6-4 and TRBJ2-1; 8 bases fit TRBD1. V lost 4 bases, J lost 6 bases, and 8 bases stayed unmatched. The germline V gene has CDR1 MRHNA and CDR2 SNTAGT. CDR3 length: 15 residues. CDR3 DNA: TGTGCCAGCAGTGGAGGACAGGGAGGAAGCAATGAGCAGTTCTTC. As protein: CASSGGQGGSNEQFF.

The chain links TRBV13 to TRBJ2-5, with a weak D call TRBD1 (6 bases). Trimming left V 1 base short and J 0 bases short, with 12 bases between. This CDR3 has 16 residues. In germline, CDR1 is PRHDT, CDR2 FYEKMQ (reference sequence). The CDR3 DNA reads as TGTGCCAGCAGCTTAGTGCCAGGGGTTTACCAAGAGACCCAGTACTTC. This translates into CASSLVPGVYQETQYF.

The chain employs TRBV5-1 and TRBJ2-1, with 9 bases matching TRBD2. The V segment lost 4 bases and the J segment 6 bases; nucleotides outside the gene matches: 8. This CDR3 has 15 amino acids. The V gene's germline CDR1 is SGHRS and CDR2 YFSETQ. CDR3 in DNA: TGCGCCAGCAGCCCGCGCGGGGGGGCCACCAATGAGCAGTTCTTC. Translating gives CASSPRGGATNEQFF.

The chain uses TRBV27 and TRBJ1-5, with 9 positions matching TRBD1. The CDR3 loop spans 15 amino acids. Per germline, CDR1 MNHEY and CDR2 SMNVEV (reference sequence). V shed 2 bases and J 11 bases; nucleotides not matched to a gene: 10. This CDR3 is CASSLHTGGPSAQHF. DNA of the CDR3: TGTGCCAGCAGTTTACATACAGGGGGCCCCTCGGCCCAGCATTTT.

The J gene is TRBJ2-7, the V gene TRBV4-3, with a possible D match to TRBD2 (5 bases). Trimming shortened V by 0 bases and J by 1 base, and 7 bases separated the two germline ends. The V gene's germline CDR1 is LGHNA and CDR2 YSLEER. This CDR3 comprises 14 residues. The CDR3 protein is CASSQDEGSYEQYF. The CDR3 bases are TGCGCCAGCAGCCAAGATGAGGGTTCCTACGAGCAGTACTTC.

V is TRBV27 and J is TRBJ2-3, with D unresolved. Trimming left V 2 bases short and J 0 bases short, with 9 bases between. Looked up from germline, CDR1 is MNHEY and CDR2 is SMNVEV (reference sequence). The CDR3 consists of 15 residues. CDR3 residues: CASSLMILSTDTQYF. The CDR3, as DNA: TGTGCCAGCAGTTTAATGATTCTGAGCACAGATACGCAGTATTTT.

The gene calls are TRBV10-1 and TRBJ2-1; D is possibly TRBD2 (7 bases). The germline CDR1 and CDR2 sequences are WNHNN and SYGVQD (reference sequence). With 5 bases removed from V and 7 bases from J, the gap between germline ends came to 15 bases. CDR3 length equals 14 residues. The CDR3 DNA follows: TGCGCCAGCAGTACGGGGGGCCTGGGAAATGAGCAGTTCTTC. Encoded protein: CASSTGGLGNEQFF.

This clone was observed a single time. This sequence joins TRBV6-4 and TRBJ1-1; D is unclear. The ends were cut back, 2 bases at V and 0 bases at J, with 4 bases in the middle. The CDR3 length is 13 residues. Germline V CDR1 and CDR2: MRHNA, SNTAGT. The CDR3 reads CASSDTLNTEAFF. CDR3 DNA: TGTGCCAGCAGTGACACCTTGAACACTGAAGCTTTCTTT.

The CDR3: CASSYWTGYNEQFF. The CDR3 coding sequence is TGTGCCAGCAGTTACTGGACAGGGTACAATGAGCAGTTCTTC. The rearrangement joins TRBV6-5 to TRBJ2-1; 8 bases align to TRBD1. The V gene end was trimmed by 1 base and the J gene end by 4 bases; junction bases not matched to a gene: 0. The V gene's germline CDR1 is MNHEY and CDR2 SVGAGI. The CDR3 loop spans 14 amino acids.

The CDR3 region is CASMGDAGNTIYF. CDR3 DNA sequence: TGTGCCAGCATGGGGGACGCTGGAAACACCATATATTTT. The chain uses TRBV27 and TRBJ1-3, with D possibly being TRBD1 (5 bases). The CDR3 covers 13 residues. CDR1 MNHEY and CDR2 SMNVEV come from the germline V gene (reference sequence). Trimming removed 7 bases at V and 2 bases at J, with 9 bases between.